This T cell receptor (beta chain) came from a study of T-cell reconstitution after alpha-beta-depleted transplantation in children (dated by TCRdb to about 2016). Looking at the study overall: The study quantitatively tracked T-cell immune reconstitution after TCRalphabeta/CD19-depleted allogeneic hematopoietic cell transplantation in children using TCR repertoire profiling. What the authors observed across the whole study: Over the following months the frequencies of hyperexpanded clones went down, and after one year T-cell counts and TCRbeta diversity were mostly credited to newly produced T cells. The apparently early alphabetaT-cell count recovery about two months after transplant was reportedly dependent on only several hundred rapidly expanded clones derived from non-depleted graft cells. In some patients, the high TCRbeta diversity seen at day 60 was put down to recipient T cells and intrathymic progenitors that had survived conditioning.

Libraries were constructed by PCR. For sequencing, an Illumina HiSeq 2500 was employed. TCR libraries were prepared with molecular barcoding, using unique molecular identifiers to normalize TCRbeta repertoire quantification. TCRdb's own reprocessing of the public reads used fastp at Q25 and MiXCR and kept productive beta chains. Every CDR3 protein is listed once, alongside the most common genes and DNA of its rows. Counted in this sample were 350,000 to 500,000 distinct CDR3 sequences; approximately 42% of them appeared once. The top ten constitute 25% to 30% of the sample. Note on this clonotype: Its antigen remains undetermined. Per-base qualities were not stored, and no clone one base away is much larger.

The CDR3 numbers 13 residues from cysteine through phenylalanine. Only CDR3 DNA remains: 39 bases, in frame from the first base. Per the germline V gene, SGHTS is the CDR1 and YDEGEE is the CDR2. Between the V and J ends, shortened by 1 base and 5 bases respectively, the junction contains 10 bases. The sample's treatment or condition label, decoded: allogeneic hematopoietic cell transplantation with graft depleted of TCRalphabeta T cells and CD19 B cells. The transplant recipients were children given TCRalphabeta/CD19-depleted allogeneic hematopoietic cell grafts. The source was PBMCs, collected before TCRalphabeta/CD19-depleted stem cell transplant. This receptor was obtained from a girl aged 2-10 years with aplastic anemia, due to receive a stem cell transplant. Rearrangement joined TRBV5-8 to TRBJ2-7, and possibly TRBD1, on 6 matching bases. This receptor has the CDR3 CASSLPGANEQYF. The DNA sequence is given as TGTGCCAGCAGCTTGCCAGGGGCGAACGAGCAGTACTTC.